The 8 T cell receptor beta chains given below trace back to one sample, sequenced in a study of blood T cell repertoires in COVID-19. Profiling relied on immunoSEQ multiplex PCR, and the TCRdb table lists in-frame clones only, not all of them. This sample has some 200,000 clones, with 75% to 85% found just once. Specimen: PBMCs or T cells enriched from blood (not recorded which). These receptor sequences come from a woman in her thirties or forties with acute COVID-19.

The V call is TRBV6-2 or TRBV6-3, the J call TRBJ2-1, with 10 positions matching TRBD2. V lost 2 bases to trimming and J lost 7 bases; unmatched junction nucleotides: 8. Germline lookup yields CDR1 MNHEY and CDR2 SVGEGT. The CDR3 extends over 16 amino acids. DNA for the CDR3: TGTGCCAGCAGTTACCAGCTAGCGGGAGATAGGAATGAGCAGTTCTTC. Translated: CASSYQLAGDRNEQFF.

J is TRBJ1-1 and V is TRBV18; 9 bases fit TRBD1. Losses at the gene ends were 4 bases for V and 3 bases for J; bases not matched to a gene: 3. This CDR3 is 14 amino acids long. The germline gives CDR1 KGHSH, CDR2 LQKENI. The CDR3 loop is CASSLDRGDTEAFF. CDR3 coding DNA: TGTGCCAGCTCACTCGACAGGGGGGACACTGAAGCTTTCTTT.

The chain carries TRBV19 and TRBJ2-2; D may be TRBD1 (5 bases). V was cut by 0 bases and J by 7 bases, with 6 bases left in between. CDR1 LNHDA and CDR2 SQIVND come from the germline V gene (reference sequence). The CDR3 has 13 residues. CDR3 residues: CASSIDQGGELFF. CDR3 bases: TGTGCCAGTAGTATAGATCAGGGCGGGGAGCTGTTTTTT.

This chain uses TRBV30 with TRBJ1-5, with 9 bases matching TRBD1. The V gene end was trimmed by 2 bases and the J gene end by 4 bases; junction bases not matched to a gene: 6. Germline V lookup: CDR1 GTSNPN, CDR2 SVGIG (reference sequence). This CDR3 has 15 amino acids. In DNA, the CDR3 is TGTGCCTGGAGTACTTCCGGACAGGGGAATCAGCCCCAGCATTTT. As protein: CAWSTSGQGNQPQHF.

In DNA, the CDR3 is TGTGCCAGCAGTTCGACAGGGGGAGGCGAGCAGTACTTC. Encoded protein: CASSSTGGGEQYF. The rearrangement links TRBV6-5 to TRBJ2-7; 9 bases map to TRBD1. CDR3 length: 13 amino acids. V lost 4 bases to trimming and J lost 6 bases; unmatched junction nucleotides: 4. In germline, CDR1 is MNHEY, CDR2 SVGAGI.

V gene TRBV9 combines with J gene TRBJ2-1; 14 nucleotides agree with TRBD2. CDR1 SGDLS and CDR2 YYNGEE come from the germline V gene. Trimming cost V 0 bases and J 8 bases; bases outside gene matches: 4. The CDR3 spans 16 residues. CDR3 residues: CASSVEGTSGSYEQFF. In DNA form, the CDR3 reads TGTGCCAGCAGCGTAGAGGGGACTAGCGGGAGCTATGAGCAGTTCTTC.

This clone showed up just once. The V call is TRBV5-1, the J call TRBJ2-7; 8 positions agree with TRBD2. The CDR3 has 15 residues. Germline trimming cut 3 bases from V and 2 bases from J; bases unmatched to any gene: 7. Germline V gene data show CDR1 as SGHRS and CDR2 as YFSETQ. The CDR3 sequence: CASSSAGGRAYEQYF. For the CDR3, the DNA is TGCGCCAGCAGCTCGGCGGGGGGCAGGGCCTACGAGCAGTACTTC.

CDR3 sequence: CASSGRTRNYGYTF. The CDR3 bases are TGTGCCAGCAGTGGACGGACACGAAACTATGGCTACACCTTC. The chain recombines TRBV2 with TRBJ1-2; tentative D call: TRBD1 (5 bases). V was trimmed by 4 bases and J by 2 bases, leaving 11 bases between them. CDR1 is SNHLY, CDR2 FYNNEI, per germline. This CDR3 region has 14 residues.